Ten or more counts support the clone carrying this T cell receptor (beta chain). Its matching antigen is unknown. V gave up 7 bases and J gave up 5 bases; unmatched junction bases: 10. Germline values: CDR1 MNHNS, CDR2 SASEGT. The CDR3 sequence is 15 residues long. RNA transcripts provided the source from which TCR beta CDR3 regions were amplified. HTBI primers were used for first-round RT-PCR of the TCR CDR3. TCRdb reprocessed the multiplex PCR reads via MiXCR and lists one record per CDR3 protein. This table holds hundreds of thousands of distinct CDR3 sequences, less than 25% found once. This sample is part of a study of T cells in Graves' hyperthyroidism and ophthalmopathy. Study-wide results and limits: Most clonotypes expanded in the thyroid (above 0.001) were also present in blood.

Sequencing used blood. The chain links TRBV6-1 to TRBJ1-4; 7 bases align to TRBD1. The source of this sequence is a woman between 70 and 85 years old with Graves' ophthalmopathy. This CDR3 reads CASNPTGRQNEKLFF. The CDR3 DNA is TGTGCCAGCAATCCGACAGGGCGCCAAAATGAAAAACTGTTTTTT.